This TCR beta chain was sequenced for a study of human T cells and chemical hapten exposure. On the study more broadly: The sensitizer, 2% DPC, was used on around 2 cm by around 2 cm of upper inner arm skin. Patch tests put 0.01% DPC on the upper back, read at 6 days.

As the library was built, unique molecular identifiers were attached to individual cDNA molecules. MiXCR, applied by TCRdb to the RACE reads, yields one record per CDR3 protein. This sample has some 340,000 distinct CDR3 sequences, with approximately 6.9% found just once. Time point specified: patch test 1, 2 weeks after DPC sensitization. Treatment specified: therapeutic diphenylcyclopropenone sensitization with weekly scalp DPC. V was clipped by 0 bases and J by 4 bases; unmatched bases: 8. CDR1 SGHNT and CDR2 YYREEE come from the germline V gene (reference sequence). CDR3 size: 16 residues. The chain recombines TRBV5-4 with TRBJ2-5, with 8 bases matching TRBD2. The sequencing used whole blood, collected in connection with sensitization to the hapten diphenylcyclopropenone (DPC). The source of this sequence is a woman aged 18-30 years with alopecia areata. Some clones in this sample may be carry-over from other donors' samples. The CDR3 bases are TGTGCCAGCAGCTTGGGCCCGGGACTAGGCCGAGAGACCCAGTACTTC. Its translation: CASSLGPGLGRETQYF.